Each of the 28 T cell receptor beta chains below was sequenced from the same sample in a study of blood T cell repertoires in COVID-19. Some clones are missing from TCRdb's copy, which holds only in-frame ones; the method was immunoSEQ multiplex PCR. The profile covers about 150,000 clones, with just under 85% appearing a single time and 6.2% taken by the ten largest. Material: PBMCs or T cells enriched from blood (not recorded which). All receptors derive from a woman between 40 and 50 years old who had recovered from COVID-19.

This clone was picked up a small number of times. The V gene is TRBV10-3, the J gene TRBJ1-3, with 8 bases fitting TRBD1. V shed 8 bases and J 1 base; nucleotides not matched to a gene: 10. The CDR3 has 16 amino acids. The germline V gene has CDR1 ENHRY and CDR2 SYGVKD. The CDR3: CAIGGGDRGSGNTIYF. CDR3 in DNA: TGTGCCATCGGGGGTGGTGACAGGGGATCTGGAAACACCATATATTTT.

The chain links TRBV9 to TRBJ2-3; a possible D gene is TRBD2 (6 bases). The germline gives CDR1 SGDLS, CDR2 YYNGEE. Trimming took off 3 bases at V and 0 bases at J, with 11 bases between the two ends. CDR3 length: 15 amino acids. The CDR3 reads CASSEGSGSTDTQYF. The DNA of the CDR3 is TGTGCCAGCAGCGAGGGGAGCGGGAGCACAGATACGCAGTATTTT.

V usage is TRBV29-1 and J usage is TRBJ2-7, with TRBD1 matching 7 bases. The CDR3 sequence is 13 residues long. After removal of 4 bases from V and 3 bases from J, the junction contained 6 bases not matched to a gene. CDR1 is SQVTM and CDR2 is ANQGSEA in the germline V gene. The CDR3 reads CSVAGTVGYEQYF. The CDR3 nucleotides are TGCAGCGTTGCGGGGACAGTTGGCTACGAGCAGTACTTC.

The V gene is TRBV9, the J gene TRBJ2-2; 9 bases are shared with TRBD1. Germline trimming cut 4 bases from V and 10 bases from J; bases unmatched to any gene: 11. This CDR3 contains 15 residues. Germline CDR1 SGDLS, CDR2 YYNGEE. CDR3 in DNA: TGTGCCAGCAGCACCGGGGACAGGGAGAGGGAGGAGCTGTTTTTT. Its translation is CASSTGDREREELFF.

This clone showed up just a few times. The genes are TRBV19 and TRBJ1-5; TRBD1 is a possible D gene (6 bases). Germline V lookup: CDR1 LNHDA, CDR2 SQIVND (reference sequence). Trimming pared 6 bases from V and 1 base from J, leaving 13 bases between. The CDR3 runs to 15 residues. CDR3 protein: CASRERGFSNQPQHF. The CDR3 DNA reads as TGTGCCAGTAGAGAAAGGGGGTTCAGCAATCAGCCCCAGCATTTT.

The chain employs TRBV29-1 and TRBJ2-7; 8 nucleotides match TRBD1. This CDR3 spans 14 amino acids. The V segment lost 4 bases and the J segment 6 bases; nucleotides outside the gene matches: 11. The germline gives CDR1 SQVTM, CDR2 ANQGSEA. The CDR3 region is CSVVVTGAASEQYF. The CDR3 coding sequence is TGCAGCGTTGTTGTGACAGGGGCGGCTAGCGAGCAGTACTTC.

A few counts support this clone. J is TRBJ2-7 and V is TRBV6-5; D gene ambiguous. Germline assignment: CDR1 MNHEY and CDR2 SVGAGI. V was shortened by 7 bases and J by 2 bases, with 12 bases between the two germline ends. The CDR3 is 13 amino acids. The CDR3 DNA sequence: TGTGCCAGCACCCCACACAAGACCTACGAGCAGTACTTC. Translating gives CASTPHKTYEQYF.

The rearrangement uses TRBV5-6 and TRBJ1-2; unclear D gene. Trimming shortened V by 3 bases and J by 0 bases, and 3 bases separated the two germline ends. The CDR3 loop spans 12 amino acids. Germline values: CDR1 SGHDT, CDR2 YYEEEE. The CDR3 nucleotides are TGTGCCAGCAGCTCTTCTAACTATGGCTACACCTTC. It translates to CASSSSNYGYTF.

This clone was observed once. CDR3 residues: CASSSPREAASYEQYF. In DNA form, the CDR3 reads TGTGCCAGCAGTTCTCCGCGGGAGGCAGCCTCCTACGAGCAGTACTTC. This chain joins TRBV27 and TRBJ2-7; 8 bases line up with TRBD2. This CDR3 has 16 amino acids. The junction had 8 bases not matched to a gene; V was cut back by 4 bases and J by 0 bases. Germline loops: CDR1 MNHEY, CDR2 SMNVEV (reference sequence).

The CDR3 sequence: CASGDSSNQPQHF. CDR3 nucleotides: TGTGCCAGCGGGGACAGTTCCAATCAGCCCCAGCATTTT. The chain is built from TRBV25-1 and TRBJ1-5, with 7 bases that match TRBD1. The CDR3 is 13 residues long. From germline, CDR1 is MGHDK and CDR2 SYGVNS. The junction had 4 bases not matched to a gene; V was cut back by 8 bases and J by 3 bases. Using reference TRBV25-1 and TRBJ1-5 for the parts outside the CDR3, the full variable domain is EADIYQTPRYLVIGTGKKITLECSQTMGHDKMYWYQQDPGMELHLIHYSYGVNSTEKGDLSSESTVSRIRTEHFPLTLESARPSHTSQYLCASGDSSNQPQHFGDGTRLSIL.

The V and J genes are TRBV30 and TRBJ2-7; TRBD2 matches at 10 bases. V was pared by 3 bases and J by 1 base, with 6 bases of the junction left unmatched. The CDR3 contains 15 residues. CDR1 and CDR2 from the germline V gene are GTSNPN and SVGIG (reference sequence). The CDR3, as DNA: TGTGCCTGGAGGCTTAGCGGGGGGTGGTCCTACGAGCAGTACTTC. This translates into CAWRLSGGWSYEQYF. The full variable domain, its missing parts supplied by reference TRBV30 and TRBJ2-7, is SQTIHQWPATLVQPVGSPLSLECTVEGTSNPNLYWYRQAAGRGLQLLFYSVGIGQISSEVPQNLSASRPQDRQFILSSKKLLLSDSGFYLCAWRLSGGWSYEQYFGPGTRLTVT.

This clone is medium-sized by share. The V call is TRBV6-2 or TRBV6-3, the J call TRBJ2-7; 8 nucleotides match TRBD2. CDR3 length equals 14 residues. Germline CDR1 is MNHEY and CDR2 is SVGEGT. Losses at the gene ends were 2 bases for V and 0 bases for J; bases not matched to a gene: 0. In DNA form, the CDR3 reads TGTGCCAGCAGTTACGGGACTAGCTCCTACGAGCAGTACTTC. Residues: CASSYGTSSYEQYF.

The gene calls are TRBV10-2 and TRBJ1-5; 11 nucleotides match TRBD1. The CDR3 totals 14 residues. Trimming at V came to 8 bases and at J to 6 bases, leaving 6 bases not matched to a gene. Per the germline V gene, CDR1 is WSHSY and CDR2 is SAAADI. The CDR3 DNA follows: TGCGCCAGCCGGGGGACAGGGGGGGTTCAGCCCCAGCATTTT. As protein: CASRGTGGVQPQHF.

This clone was picked up one time. V usage is TRBV29-1 and J usage is TRBJ2-7; 7 bases map to TRBD2. The ends lost 3 bases at V and 1 base at J; junction bases unmatched: 9. This CDR3 contains 15 residues. Per germline, CDR1 SQVTM and CDR2 ANQGSEA. CDR3 DNA sequence: TGCAGCGTTGATGGGGGGGACTCGGCTTCCTACGAGCAGTACTTC. Amino acids: CSVDGGDSASYEQYF.

The rearrangement joins TRBV15 to TRBJ2-1, with D maybe TRBD2 (6 bases). The germline V gene encodes CDR1 LNHNV and CDR2 YYDKDF (reference sequence). The V end lost 3 bases, the J end lost 1 base, and 10 bases lay between the germline ends. The CDR3 is 15 residues long. CDR3 amino acids: CATSRERESYNEQFF. The CDR3 nucleotides read TGTGCCACCAGCAGGGAACGGGAGTCCTACAATGAGCAGTTCTTC.

This clone was recorded once. This rearrangement joins TRBV4-1 to TRBJ1-3; 7 nucleotides agree with TRBD1. With 4 bases clipped from V and 4 bases from J, the junction kept 7 bases outside the gene matches. In germline, CDR1 is MGHRA, CDR2 YSYEKL. The CDR3 totals 15 residues. The DNA for the CDR3 is TGCGCCAGCAGCCTTTGGGGACAGAAAGGAAACACCATATATTTT. Residues: CASSLWGQKGNTIYF.

This clone occurred a few times. The chain joins TRBV24-1 to TRBJ1-2, with a tentative D call TRBD1 (5 bases). CDR3 length: 17 residues. V was cut by 8 bases and J by 2 bases, with 23 bases left in between. Germline V CDR1 and CDR2: KGHDR, SFDVKD. DNA for the CDR3: TGTGCCACCACCCTCCCCGCGGGGCCCGGTGGGAACTATGGCTACACCTTC. Its translation is CATTLPAGPGGNYGYTF.

This clone was found a few times. This chain connects TRBV7-7 to TRBJ2-1, with 11 bases aligning to TRBD2. The length of the CDR3 is 15 residues. The germline gives CDR1 SSHAT, CDR2 FNYEAQ (reference sequence). V lost 1 base to trimming and J lost 6 bases; unmatched junction nucleotides: 2. The CDR3 region is CASSLGLAGLNEQFF. CDR3 bases: TGTGCCAGCAGCTTAGGACTAGCGGGACTCAATGAGCAGTTCTTC.

The rearrangement joins TRBV5-6 to TRBJ1-2; D unresolved. CDR1 and CDR2 (germline): SGHDT, YYEEEE. The CDR3 contains 14 residues. V shed 0 bases and J shed 2 bases, with 8 bases lying between them. In DNA form, the CDR3 reads TGTGCCAGCAGCTTGGCTCCGCTAAACTATGGCTACACCTTC. It translates to CASSLAPLNYGYTF.

This clone was recorded only once. The chain has TRBV5-1 and TRBJ1-2; TRBD1 aligns across 8 bases. Germline V gives CDR1 SGHRS, CDR2 YFSETQ. V lost 0 bases and J lost 7; bases outside the gene matches: 11. There are 16 residues in the CDR3. The CDR3 is CASSLAGSSTGAGYTF. In nucleotides, the CDR3 is TGCGCCAGCAGCTTGGCTGGATCCTCGACAGGGGCTGGCTACACCTTC.

The chain uses TRBV2 and TRBJ1-2; 9 bases are a match to TRBD1. The CDR3 extends over 16 amino acids. Germline CDR1 SNHLY, CDR2 FYNNEI. Losses at the gene ends were 5 bases for V and 4 bases for J; bases not matched to a gene: 11. The CDR3, as DNA: TGTGCCAGCAGTCCGGGACAGGGAGGGATACTCTATGGCTACACCTTC. This gives the protein CASSPGQGGILYGYTF.

The chain joins TRBV30 to TRBJ2-3, with 9 bases fitting TRBD2. V shed 1 base, J shed 5 bases, and the junction held 16 bases outside the gene matches. Germline loops: CDR1 GTSNPN, CDR2 SVGIG (reference sequence). This CDR3 has 18 residues. The CDR3 DNA reads TGTGCCTGGAGTGCCCTGGATCCTCGGGGCGGGGGGGGAGATACGCAGTATTTT. Translating it yields CAWSALDPRGGGGDTQYF.

This chain uses TRBV27 with TRBJ1-2; TRBD1 matches at 9 bases. CDR1 and CDR2 (germline): MNHEY, SMNVEV (reference sequence). V shed 2 bases, J shed 4 bases, and the junction held 11 bases outside the gene matches. The CDR3 extends over 17 amino acids. This CDR3 is CASSLVPPGQGIYGYTF. The CDR3, as DNA: TGTGCCAGCAGTTTAGTCCCCCCGGGACAGGGAATCTATGGCTACACCTTC.

This rearrangement joins TRBV30 to TRBJ2-1, with 8 nucleotides matching TRBD2. V trimming: 1 base; J trimming: 1 base; junction bases outside the gene matches: 6. CDR3 size: 16 residues. Germline V CDR1 and CDR2: GTSNPN, SVGIG (reference sequence). CDR3: CAWSADGRGSYNEQFF. The CDR3, as DNA: TGTGCCTGGAGTGCAGACGGGAGGGGGTCCTACAATGAGCAGTTCTTC.

The chain combines TRBV28 with TRBJ1-1; tentative D call: TRBD1 (6 bases). CDR1 MDHEN and CDR2 SYDVKM come from the germline V gene. This CDR3 comprises 16 residues. V gave up 2 bases and J gave up 4 bases, with 17 bases separating them. The CDR3: CASSLGEFQGFTEAFF. In DNA, the CDR3 is TGTGCCAGCAGTTTAGGAGAGTTTCAGGGGTTCACTGAAGCTTTCTTT. Variable domain in full (rest from reference TRBV28 and TRBJ1-1): DVKVTQSSRYLVKRTGEKVFLECVQDMDHENMFWYRQDPGLGLRLIYFSYDVKMKEKGDIPEGYSVSREKKERFSLILESASTNQTSMYLCASSLGEFQGFTEAFFGQGTRLTVV.

The chain links TRBV6-1 to TRBJ1-4, with D hard to call. Trimming removed 2 bases at V and 3 bases at J, with 10 bases between. CDR1 is MNHNS and CDR2 is SASEGT in the germline V gene. The CDR3 contains 15 residues. The CDR3 sequence: CASSEHRRANEKLFF. CDR3 nucleotide sequence: TGTGCCAGCAGTGAACACCGACGGGCTAATGAAAAACTGTTTTTT.

The J gene is TRBJ2-7, the V gene TRBV28; 9 positions match TRBD1. This CDR3 region has 14 residues. Germline V lookup: CDR1 MDHEN, CDR2 SYDVKM. V was clipped by 5 bases and J by 7 bases; unmatched bases: 9. The CDR3 is CASSQEQGAREQYF. CDR3 bases: TGTGCCAGCAGTCAGGAACAGGGGGCGCGGGAGCAGTACTTC.

The chain couples TRBV9 to TRBJ2-2, with 8 bases matching TRBD1. V was pared by 0 bases and J by 4 bases, with 5 bases of the junction left unmatched. CDR3 size: 16 residues. Germline V gene lookup returns CDR1 SGDLS and CDR2 YYNGEE. CDR3 DNA sequence: TGTGCCAGCAGCGTAGAACCAGGGGGCCTCACCGGGGAGCTGTTTTTT. Protein sequence: CASSVEPGGLTGELFF.